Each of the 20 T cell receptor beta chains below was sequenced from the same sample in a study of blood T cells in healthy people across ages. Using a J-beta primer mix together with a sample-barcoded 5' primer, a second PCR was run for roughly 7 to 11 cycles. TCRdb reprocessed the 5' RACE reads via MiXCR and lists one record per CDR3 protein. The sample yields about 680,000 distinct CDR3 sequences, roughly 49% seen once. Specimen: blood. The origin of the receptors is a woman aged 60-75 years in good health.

CDR3 residues: CAWMFSGPTNEQFF. In DNA form, the CDR3 reads TGTGCCTGGATGTTTTCGGGGCCTACCAATGAGCAGTTCTTC. J is TRBJ2-1 and V is TRBV30, with D tentatively TRBD1 or TRBD2 (5 bases each). In germline, CDR1 is GTSNPN, CDR2 SVGIG (reference sequence). V was shortened by 4 bases and J by 6 bases, with 16 bases between the two germline ends. CDR3 length: 14 amino acids. The entire variable domain, with the rest obtained from reference TRBV30 and TRBJ2-1, is as follows: SQTIHQWPATLVQPVGSPLSLECTVEGTSNPNLYWYRQAAGRGLQLLFYSVGIGQISSEVPQNLSASRPQDRQFILSSKKLLLSDSGFYLCAWMFSGPTNEQFFGPGTRLTVL.

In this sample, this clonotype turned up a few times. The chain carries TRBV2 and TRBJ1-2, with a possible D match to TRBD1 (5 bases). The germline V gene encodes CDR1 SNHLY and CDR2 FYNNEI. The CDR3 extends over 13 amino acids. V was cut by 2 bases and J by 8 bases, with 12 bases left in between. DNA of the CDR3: TGTGCCAGCAGTGAAAACTGGGGCGGCGGCTACACCTTC. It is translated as CASSENWGGGYTF. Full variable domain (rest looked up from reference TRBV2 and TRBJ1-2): EPEVTQTPSHQVTQMGQEVILRCVPISNHLYFYWYRQILGQKVEFLVSFYNNEISEKSEIFDDQFSVERPDGSNFTLKIRSTKLEDSAMYFCASSENWGGGYTFGSGTRLTVV.

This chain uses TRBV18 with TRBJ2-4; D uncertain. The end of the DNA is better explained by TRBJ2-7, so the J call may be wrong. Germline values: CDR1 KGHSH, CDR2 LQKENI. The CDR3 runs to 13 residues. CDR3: CASSPQHSREQYF. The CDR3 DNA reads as TGTGCCAGCTCACCACAACACAGCCGCGAGCAGTACTTC.

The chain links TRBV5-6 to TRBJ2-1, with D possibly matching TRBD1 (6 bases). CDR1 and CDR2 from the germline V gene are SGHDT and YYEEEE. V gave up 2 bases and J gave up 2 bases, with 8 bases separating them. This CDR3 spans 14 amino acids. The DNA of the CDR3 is TGTGCCAGCAGCTTTGACAGGACCTACAATGAGCAGTTCTTC. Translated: CASSFDRTYNEQFF.

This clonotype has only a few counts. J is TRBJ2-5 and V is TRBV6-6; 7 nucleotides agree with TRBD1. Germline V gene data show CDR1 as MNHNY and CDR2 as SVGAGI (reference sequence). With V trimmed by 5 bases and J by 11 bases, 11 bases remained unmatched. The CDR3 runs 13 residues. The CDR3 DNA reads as TGTGCCAGCAGTGTACCAGGGGGATGGGAGCAGTACTTC. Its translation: CASSVPGGWEQYF.

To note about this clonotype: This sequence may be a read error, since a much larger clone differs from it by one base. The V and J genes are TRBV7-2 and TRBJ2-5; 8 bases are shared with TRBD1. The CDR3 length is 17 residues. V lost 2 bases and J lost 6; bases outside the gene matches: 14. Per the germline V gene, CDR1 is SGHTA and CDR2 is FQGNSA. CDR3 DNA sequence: TGTGCCAGCAGCTTAAGGGGCCACAGGGGGGAAAAGAAGACCCAGTACTTC. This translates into CASSLRGHRGEKKTQYF.

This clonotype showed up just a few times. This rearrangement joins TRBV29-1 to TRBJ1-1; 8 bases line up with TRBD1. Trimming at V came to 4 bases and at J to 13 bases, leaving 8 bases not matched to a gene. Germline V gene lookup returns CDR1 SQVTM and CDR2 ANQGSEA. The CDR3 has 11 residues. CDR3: CSVGWDRLHFF. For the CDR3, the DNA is TGCAGCGTTGGATGGGACAGGTTGCATTTCTTT.

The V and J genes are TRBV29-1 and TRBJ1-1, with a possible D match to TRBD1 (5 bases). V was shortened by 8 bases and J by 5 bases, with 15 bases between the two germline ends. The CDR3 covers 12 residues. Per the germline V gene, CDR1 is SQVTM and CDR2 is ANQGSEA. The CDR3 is CSSRWGETEAFF. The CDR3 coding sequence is TGCAGCAGTAGGTGGGGGGAAACTGAAGCTTTCTTT.

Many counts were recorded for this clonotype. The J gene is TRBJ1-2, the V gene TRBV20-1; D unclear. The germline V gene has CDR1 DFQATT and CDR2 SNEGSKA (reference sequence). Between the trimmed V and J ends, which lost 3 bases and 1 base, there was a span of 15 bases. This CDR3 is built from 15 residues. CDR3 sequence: CSARDPSGDNYGYTF. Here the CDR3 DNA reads TGCAGTGCTAGGGATCCGTCTGGGGATAACTATGGCTACACCTTC.

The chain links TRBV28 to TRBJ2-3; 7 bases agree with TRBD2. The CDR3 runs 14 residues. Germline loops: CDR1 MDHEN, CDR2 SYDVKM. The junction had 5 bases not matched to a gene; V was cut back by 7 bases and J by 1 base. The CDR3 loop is CASNNLAGTDTQYF. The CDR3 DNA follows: TGTGCCAGCAATAACCTAGCGGGCACAGATACGCAGTATTTT. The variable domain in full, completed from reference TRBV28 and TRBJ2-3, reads DVKVTQSSRYLVKRTGEKVFLECVQDMDHENMFWYRQDPGLGLRLIYFSYDVKMKEKGDIPEGYSVSREKKERFSLILESASTNQTSMYLCASNNLAGTDTQYFGPGTRLTVL.

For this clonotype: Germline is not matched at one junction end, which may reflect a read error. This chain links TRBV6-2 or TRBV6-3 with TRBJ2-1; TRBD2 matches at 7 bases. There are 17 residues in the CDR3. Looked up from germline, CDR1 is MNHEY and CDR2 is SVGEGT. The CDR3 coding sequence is TGTACCAGCAGGGACGCCTCTGGGCGGGGGTCCTACAATGAGCAGTTCTTC. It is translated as CTSRDASGRGSYNEQFF.

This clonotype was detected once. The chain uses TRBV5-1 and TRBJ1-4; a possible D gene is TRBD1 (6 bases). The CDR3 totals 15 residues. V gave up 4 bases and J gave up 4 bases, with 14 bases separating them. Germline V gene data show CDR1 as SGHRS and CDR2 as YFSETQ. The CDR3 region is CASSVTGEVNEKLFF. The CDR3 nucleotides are TGCGCCAGCAGCGTGACAGGCGAGGTTAATGAAAAACTGTTTTTT.

The CDR3, as DNA: TGTGCCAGCAGCGAGACAGGGCCCCTAAAAAACATTCAGTACTTC. Its translation is CASSETGPLKNIQYF. The chain uses TRBV3-1 and TRBJ2-4; 7 bases agree with TRBD1. The CDR3 spans 15 residues. The J segment lost 4 bases and the V segment lost 5 bases, leaving 8 bases of the junction unmatched. Per the germline V gene, CDR1 is LGHDT and CDR2 is YNNKEL (reference sequence).

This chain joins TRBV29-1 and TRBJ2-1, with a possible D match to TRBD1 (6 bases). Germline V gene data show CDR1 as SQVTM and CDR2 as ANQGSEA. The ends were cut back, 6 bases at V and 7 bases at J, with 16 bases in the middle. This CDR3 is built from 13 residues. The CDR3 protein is CSVTGTTFNEQFF. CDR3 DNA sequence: TGCAGCGTAACCGGGACAACTTTTAATGAGCAGTTCTTC.

CDR3 coding DNA: TGTGCCAGCACGGCGGGGTGGGGCTCCTACAATGAGCAGTTCTTC. Residues: CASTAGWGSYNEQFF. The chain uses TRBV12-3 or TRBV12-4 and TRBJ2-1; D may be TRBD2 (6 bases). V dropped 7 bases and J dropped 0 bases, with 13 bases sitting between them. This CDR3 is built from 15 residues.

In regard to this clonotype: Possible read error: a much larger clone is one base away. The CDR3 region is CASSAGDGGTGQPQHF. CDR3 bases: TGTGCCAGCAGCGCGGGGGACGGGGGAACGGGTCAGCCCCAGCATTTT. This chain joins TRBV7-9 and TRBJ1-5; weak D call: TRBD1 (5 bases). V shed 5 bases and J shed 6 bases, with 20 bases lying between them. The CDR3 sequence is 16 residues long. Germline values: CDR1 SEHNR, CDR2 FQNEAQ (reference sequence).

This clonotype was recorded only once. The CDR3 sequence: CASSGTGVNTEAFF. CDR3 nucleotide sequence: TGTGCCAGCAGCGGTACAGGGGTGAACACTGAAGCTTTCTTT. The chain carries TRBV9 and TRBJ1-1, with 7 bases fitting TRBD1. V trimming: 3 bases; J trimming: 0 bases; junction bases outside the gene matches: 2. This CDR3 comprises 14 residues. Per the germline V gene, CDR1 is SGDLS and CDR2 is YYNGEE.

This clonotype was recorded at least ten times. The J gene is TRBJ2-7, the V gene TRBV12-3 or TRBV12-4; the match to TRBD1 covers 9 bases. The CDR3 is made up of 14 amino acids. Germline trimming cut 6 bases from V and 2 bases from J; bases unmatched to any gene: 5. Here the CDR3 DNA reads TGTGCCAGCAGCACAGGGGGCATAACCTACGAGCAGTACTTC. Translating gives CASSTGGITYEQYF.

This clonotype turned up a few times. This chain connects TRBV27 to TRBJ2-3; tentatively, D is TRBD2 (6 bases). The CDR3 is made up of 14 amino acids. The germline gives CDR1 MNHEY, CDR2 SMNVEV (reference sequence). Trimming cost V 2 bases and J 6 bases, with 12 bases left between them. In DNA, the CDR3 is TGTGCCAGCAGTTTACGGAGGGCCGGGGATACGCAGTATTTT. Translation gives CASSLRRAGDTQYF.

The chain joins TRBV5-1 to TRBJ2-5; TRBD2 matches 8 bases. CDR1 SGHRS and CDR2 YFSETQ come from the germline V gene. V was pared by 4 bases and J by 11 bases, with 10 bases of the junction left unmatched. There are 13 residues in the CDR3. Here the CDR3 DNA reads TGCGCCAGCAGCCCGACGATAGCGGGACTACAGTACTTC. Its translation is CASSPTIAGLQYF.